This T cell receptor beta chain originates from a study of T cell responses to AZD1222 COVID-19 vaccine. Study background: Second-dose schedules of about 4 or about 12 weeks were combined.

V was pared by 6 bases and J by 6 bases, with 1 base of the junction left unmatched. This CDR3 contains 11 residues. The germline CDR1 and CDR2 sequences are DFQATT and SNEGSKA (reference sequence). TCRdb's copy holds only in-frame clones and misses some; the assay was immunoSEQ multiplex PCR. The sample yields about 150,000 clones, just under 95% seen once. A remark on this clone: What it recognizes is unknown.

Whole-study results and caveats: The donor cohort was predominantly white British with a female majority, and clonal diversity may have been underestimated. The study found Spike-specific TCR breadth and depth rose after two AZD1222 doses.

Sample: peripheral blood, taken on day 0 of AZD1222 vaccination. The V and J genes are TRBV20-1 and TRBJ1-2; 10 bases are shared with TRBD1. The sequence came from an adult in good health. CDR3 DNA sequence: TGCAGTGCCGGGACAGGGGATGGCTACACCTTC. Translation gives CSAGTGDGYTF.